The next 26 T cell receptor beta chains were all read from a single sample in a study of blood T cell repertoires in COVID-19. This table comes from immunoSEQ multiplex PCR, and its TCRdb copy is limited to in-frame clones, with some not included. The table includes under 300,000 clones, around 89% detected once. The sample was PBMCs or T cells enriched from blood (not recorded which). These receptors were taken from a woman in her thirties or forties with acute COVID-19.

V usage is TRBV5-4 and J usage is TRBJ2-7; a weak D match, TRBD2 (6 bases). The CDR3 length is 15 residues. Germline CDR1 SGHNT, CDR2 YYREEE (reference sequence). Between the trimmed V and J ends, which lost 1 base and 0 bases, there was a span of 11 bases. CDR3 in amino acids: CASSLWGVNSYEQYF. In nucleotides, the CDR3 is TGTGCCAGCAGCTTGTGGGGGGTGAACTCCTACGAGCAGTACTTC.

The chain links TRBV11-2 to TRBJ1-6; 7 nucleotides match TRBD1. Germline CDR1 SGHAT, CDR2 FQNNGV. The CDR3 is 15 amino acids. Trimming removed 3 bases from V and 5 bases from J; junction bases left unmatched: 4. The CDR3 spells CASSFRTGNNSPLHF. CDR3 DNA sequence: TGTGCCAGCAGCTTCCGGACAGGCAATAATTCACCCCTCCACTTT.

The gene calls are TRBV28 and TRBJ2-7; 7 nucleotides match TRBD2. The CDR3 extends over 15 amino acids. The V and J ends lost 2 bases and 5 bases, in that order; junction bases with no gene match: 9. Germline loops: CDR1 MDHEN, CDR2 SYDVKM. CDR3 sequence: CASSLRGRELNEQYV. The CDR3 coding sequence is TGTGCCAGCAGTTTAAGAGGGCGGGAGTTGAACGAGCAGTACGTC.

The sample holds a few counts of this clone. V usage is TRBV24-1 and J usage is TRBJ1-1, with a tentative D call TRBD1 (6 bases). CDR3 size: 19 residues. The germline CDR1 and CDR2 sequences are KGHDR and SFDVKD. V was shortened by 4 bases and J by 1 base, with 24 bases between the two germline ends. CDR3 nucleotides: TGTGCCACCAGTGAACCCGGGCGAGGCAGAGGGGGATGGAACACTGAAGCTTTCTTT. This codes for CATSEPGRGRGGWNTEAFF.

V usage is TRBV24-1 and J usage is TRBJ1-4; TRBD1 agrees at 9 bases. In germline, CDR1 is KGHDR, CDR2 SFDVKD. The V gene end was trimmed by 1 base and the J gene end by 7 bases; junction bases not matched to a gene: 3. This CDR3 comprises 15 residues. CDR3 sequence: CATSDLTGGAEKLFF. CDR3 nucleotides: TGTGCCACCAGTGATTTAACAGGGGGCGCTGAAAAACTGTTTTTT.

J is TRBJ2-2 and V is TRBV4-1; D is uncertain. V was trimmed by 4 bases and J by 0 bases, leaving 12 bases between them. This CDR3 spans 16 amino acids. The V gene's germline CDR1 is MGHRA and CDR2 YSYEKL. The CDR3 is CASSLSRFANTGELFF. For the CDR3, the DNA is TGCGCCAGCAGCCTTAGCAGATTCGCGAACACCGGGGAGCTGTTTTTT.

The rearrangement links TRBV18 to TRBJ2-1, with D tentatively TRBD2 (5 bases). Germline V gene sequence: CDR1 KGHSH, CDR2 LQKENI. Trimming removed 6 bases from V and 9 bases from J, with 15 bases in between. This CDR3 comprises 13 residues. In DNA, the CDR3 is TGTGCCAGCTCGGTAGCACGGGAAAGTGAGCAGTTCTTC. Translation gives CASSVARESEQFF. Supplemented by reference TRBV18 and TRBJ2-1, the full variable domain reads NAGVMQNPRHLVRRRGQEARLRCSPMKGHSHVYWYRQLPEEGLKFMVYLQKENIIDESGMPKERFSAEFPKEGPSILRIQQVVRGDSAAYFCASSVARESEQFFGPGTRLTVL.

On this clone: One junction end does not reproduce the germline sequence, and a read error may be involved. The chain carries TRBV7-7 and TRBJ2-5, with TRBD2 identical over 15 bases. CDR3 length equals 16 residues. CDR1 is SSHAT and CDR2 is FNYEAQ in the germline V gene (reference sequence). The CDR3 sequence is CASSGGLAGGGETQYF. The CDR3 region has the DNA TGTGCTAGCAGCGGGGGACTAGCGGGGGGAGGAGAGACCCAGTACTTC.

This chain links TRBV3-1 (or the pseudogene TRBV3-2) with TRBJ1-2; possible D gene TRBD1, 6 bases. V was pared by 1 base and J by 8 bases, with 14 bases between. Germline assignment: CDR1 LGHDT and CDR2 YNNKEL (reference sequence). The length of the CDR3 is 14 residues. CDR3: CASSQALGGLGYTF. The CDR3 nucleotides read TGTGCCAGCAGCCAAGCTTTGGGGGGGCTGGGCTACACCTTC.

CDR3 coding DNA: TGTGCCAGCAGCCCCCAGCGGGTAAGCTACAATGAGCAGTTCTTC. This codes for CASSPQRVSYNEQFF. This chain uses TRBV5-4 with TRBJ2-1; possibly TRBD2 for D (6 bases). Per the germline V gene, CDR1 is SGHNT and CDR2 is YYREEE (reference sequence). V gave up 4 bases and J gave up 3 bases, with 14 bases separating them. The CDR3 is 15 amino acids.

This chain links TRBV20-1 with TRBJ2-1; TRBD2 is a possible D gene (6 bases). CDR1 is DFQATT and CDR2 is SNEGSKA in the germline V gene (reference sequence). Trimming shortened V by 3 bases and J by 0 bases, and 15 bases separated the two germline ends. CDR3 length: 16 residues. Here the CDR3 DNA reads TGCAGTGCTAGTGCGACCGGGACTTTCTCCTACAATGAGCAGTTCTTC. Translating it yields CSASATGTFSYNEQFF.

V gene TRBV5-1 combines with J gene TRBJ2-2; TRBD1 might be the D (6 bases). V lost 4 bases and J lost 0, with 10 bases in between. The CDR3 runs to 15 residues. The germline CDR1 and CDR2 sequences are SGHRS and YFSETQ. The CDR3 reads CASSHRDANTGELFF. The CDR3 region has the DNA TGCGCCAGCAGCCACAGGGACGCGAACACCGGGGAGCTGTTTTTT.

This chain connects TRBV7-6 to TRBJ1-4; 7 nucleotides line up with TRBD1. V dropped 4 bases and J dropped 8; count of bases not matched to a gene: 4. There are 13 residues in the CDR3. In germline, CDR1 is SGHVS, CDR2 FNYEAQ. The CDR3 is CASSWQGGEKLFF. The CDR3, as DNA: TGTGCCAGCAGCTGGCAGGGGGGCGAAAAACTGTTTTTT.

The chain joins TRBV5-1 to TRBJ1-1; D is unclear. Trimming left V 1 base short and J 4 bases short, with 11 bases between. The CDR3 runs to 14 residues. The germline V gene has CDR1 SGHRS and CDR2 YFSETQ. The CDR3 region is CASSLPERSTEAFF. CDR3 DNA sequence: TGCGCCAGCAGCTTGCCCGAGCGGTCCACTGAAGCTTTCTTT.

The gene calls are TRBV7-9 and TRBJ1-1; D remains ambiguous. V was clipped by 2 bases and J by 1 base, with 8 bases between them. CDR3 length: 14 amino acids. Per germline, CDR1 SEHNR and CDR2 FQNEAQ (reference sequence). The CDR3 region has the DNA TGTGCCAGCAGCTTAACGAGCCAGAACACTGAAGCTTTCTTT. Amino acid sequence: CASSLTSQNTEAFF.

In DNA, the CDR3 is TGCGCCAGCCTCGGACAGGGCCAAGAGACCCAGTACTTC. Residues: CASLGQGQETQYF. The genes are TRBV5-1 and TRBJ2-5; 8 bases map to TRBD1. This CDR3 comprises 13 residues. Germline V gene lookup returns CDR1 SGHRS and CDR2 YFSETQ. With 7 bases clipped from V and 1 base from J, the junction kept 3 bases outside the gene matches.

This sequence joins TRBV18 and TRBJ2-7; perhaps TRBD2 as D (5 bases). The V gene lost 4 bases and the J gene lost 7 bases, with 14 bases spanning the gap. Per germline, CDR1 KGHSH and CDR2 LQKENI. The CDR3 length is 13 residues. DNA for the CDR3: TGTGCCAGCTCACGGACGGGGAAAAGGGAGCAGTACTTC. Translating it yields CASSRTGKREQYF.

This sequence joins TRBV5-1 and TRBJ2-2; TRBD2 aligns across 10 bases. There are 17 residues in the CDR3. In germline, CDR1 is SGHRS, CDR2 YFSETQ. The J segment lost 1 base and the V segment lost 1 base, leaving 4 bases of the junction unmatched. The CDR3 region has the DNA TGCGCCAGCAGCTTGATGCCTAGCGGGAGGAACACCGGGGAGCTGTTTTTT. Its translation is CASSLMPSGRNTGELFF.

The genes are TRBV5-1 and TRBJ1-1; a weak D match, TRBD1 (5 bases). The CDR3 contains 14 residues. The germline V gene has CDR1 SGHRS and CDR2 YFSETQ. Between the trimmed V and J ends, which lost 4 bases and 4 bases, there was a span of 14 bases. The CDR3 here is CASSIPGRGTEAFF. CDR3 nucleotide sequence: TGCGCCAGCAGCATTCCAGGGCGCGGCACTGAAGCTTTCTTT.

V and J are TRBV30 and TRBJ2-5, with 8 bases identical to TRBD2. This CDR3 has 13 amino acids. Germline V gives CDR1 GTSNPN, CDR2 SVGIG (reference sequence). Trimming removed 0 bases from V and 5 bases from J; junction bases left unmatched: 2. The chain's CDR3 is CAWSVRGGETQYF. The CDR3 DNA reads as TGTGCCTGGAGTGTACGGGGGGGGGAGACCCAGTACTTC.

The chain recombines TRBV20-1 with TRBJ1-3; no firm D call. V was clipped by 3 bases and J by 0 bases, with 6 bases between them. Germline CDR1 and CDR2: DFQATT and SNEGSKA (reference sequence). CDR3 length: 13 amino acids. The DNA of the CDR3 is TGCAGTGCTAGTGTTAACTCTGGAAACACCATATATTTT. Translating gives CSASVNSGNTIYF.

The chain joins TRBV18 to TRBJ2-3; 11 nucleotides agree with TRBD2. Germline V gene lookup returns CDR1 KGHSH and CDR2 LQKENI. Trimming took 3 bases from V and 2 from J; bases not matched to a gene: 4. There are 16 residues in the CDR3. The CDR3 nucleotides read TGTGCCAGCTCACCGATTAGCGGGGGGGCCACAGATACGCAGTATTTT. Amino acid sequence: CASSPISGGATDTQYF.

The V and J genes are TRBV30 and TRBJ2-5, with D perhaps matching TRBD2 (6 bases). V was shortened by 5 bases and J by 2 bases, with 12 bases between the two germline ends. Per the germline V gene, CDR1 is GTSNPN and CDR2 is SVGIG (reference sequence). This CDR3 is built from 13 residues. The CDR3 coding sequence is TGTGCCTGGGGAGGGTACAGGCAAGAGACCCAGTACTTC. Encoded protein: CAWGGYRQETQYF.

V is TRBV29-1 and J is TRBJ1-2, with TRBD1 identical over 7 bases. Germline V gene sequence: CDR1 SQVTM, CDR2 ANQGSEA. The CDR3 loop spans 14 amino acids. V shed 1 base, J shed 4 bases, and the junction held 6 bases outside the gene matches. The CDR3 sequence is CSVEATTGFYGYTF. The DNA of the CDR3 is TGCAGCGTTGAAGCCACGACAGGGTTCTATGGCTACACCTTC.

Points on this clone: The sample has other DNA sequences that encode this CDR3 too. The chain links TRBV2 to TRBJ1-3; 7 nucleotides agree with TRBD1. Looked up from germline, CDR1 is SNHLY and CDR2 is FYNNEI. V shed 6 bases, J shed 1 base, and the junction held 3 bases outside the gene matches. CDR3 length equals 14 residues. The CDR3 region is CASRGQSSGNTIYF. The CDR3 DNA sequence: TGTGCCAGCAGGGGACAGTCTTCTGGAAACACCATATATTTT.

The chain is built from TRBV5-1 and TRBJ2-7; 7 bases map to TRBD2. The CDR3 contains 15 residues. V shed 5 bases and J 2 bases; nucleotides not matched to a gene: 10. CDR1 is SGHRS, CDR2 YFSETQ, per germline. CDR3 nucleotides: TGCGCCAGCAGGGCCCCGGGGGGACCTACCTACGAGCAGTACTTC. It codes for CASRAPGGPTYEQYF.